These T cell receptor beta chains were read from a single sample in a study of T cells in Graves' hyperthyroidism and ophthalmopathy. TCRdb independently ran MiXCR on the multiplex PCR reads; one entry per CDR3 protein. In the table there are hundreds of thousands of distinct CDR3 sequences, 11% to 15% of which are singletons. Sequenced sample: blood. The origin of the receptors is a woman under 30 with Graves' hyperthyroidism. The conserved cysteine and the conserved F or W are not part of the CDR3 here. The D gene is left open where the match is weak.

>TRBV28|TRBJ1-2|.
ASSSSGDYT
>TRBV6-1|TRBJ2-7|TRBD1
ASSEILGGREQY
>TRBV2|TRBJ1-5|TRBD1
ASSSRGNQPQH
>TRBV28|TRBJ2-3|.
ASQTSRKITDTQY
>TRBV2|TRBJ1-1|.
ASRVGQHTEAF
>TRBV6-1|TRBJ1-1|.
ASRNRPLKAEAF
>TRBV10-1|TRBJ2-3|TRBD2
ASSNGLAFTDTQY
>TRBV4-1|TRBJ1-6|.
ASSQQTGFVSPLH
>TRBV10-3|TRBJ2-3|TRBD2
AISDGLAVPTDTQY
>TRBV9|TRBJ2-2|.
ASSVVSSPDTGELF
>TRBV4-2|TRBJ1-2|.
ASSQESGQTAYGYT
>TRBV20-1|TRBJ2-3|.
SAIQPSTDTQY
>TRBV6-2/TRBV6-3|TRBJ2-7|TRBD2
ASSGYGTGTSGLSSYEQY
>TRBV11-1|TRBJ1-1|.
ASRGLDTEAF
>TRBV6-5|TRBJ1-2|.
ASSYTSRNYGYT
>TRBV27|TRBJ2-7|.
ASRDRVAGSDEQY
>TRBV27|TRBJ2-7|.
ASSLRSTITYEQY
>TRBV28|TRBJ2-7|.
ATDSTLSATYEQY
>TRBV20-1|TRBJ2-1|.
SAVDSPLQNEQF
>TRBV11-2|TRBJ2-7|.
ASSLVSGAYEQY
>TRBV20-1|TRBJ2-3|.
SARKAGAGNTDTQY
>TRBV4-1|TRBJ1-1|.
ASSRHIGMNTEAF
>TRBV12-3/TRBV12-4|TRBJ2-7|.
ASTGDTGLPPYEQY
>TRBV24-1|TRBJ1-5|.
ATSDSPNQPQH
>TRBV4-3|TRBJ2-1|TRBD2
ASSQDGGRINEQF
>TRBV12-3/TRBV12-4|TRBJ2-1|TRBD1
ATRRTGEQF
>TRBV27|TRBJ2-7|.
ASSFAIPGEQY
>TRBV19|TRBJ2-7|.
ASSIRIGPNRGTFEQY
>TRBV5-1|TRBJ2-7|TRBD2
ASSFTGGSYEQY
>TRBV29-1|TRBJ1-5|.
SVRYREGSNQPQH
>TRBV24-1|TRBJ2-5|.
ATVGGPQETQY
>TRBV6-8|TRBJ1-2|.
ASSYAANYGYT
>TRBV15|TRBJ2-2|.
ATSRALEGELF
>TRBV10-3|TRBJ2-7|TRBD1
AISPTGTLYEQY
>TRBV7-2|TRBJ1-4|.
ASSLLTPPRKLF
>TRBV11-2|TRBJ2-7|TRBD2
ASSPMVETSVNEQY
>TRBV5-1|TRBJ2-1|TRBD2
ASSLGGLAWANEQF
>TRBV24-1|TRBJ2-1|.
ATSDRDLSYNEQF
>TRBV4-1|TRBJ2-7|TRBD1
ASSQDRGTCEQY
>TRBV19|TRBJ1-2|.
ASRGPLNYGYT
>TRBV6-1|TRBJ1-5|.
ASSEVRISNQPQH
>TRBV28|TRBJ1-1|TRBD1
ASSLGTGLPAEAF